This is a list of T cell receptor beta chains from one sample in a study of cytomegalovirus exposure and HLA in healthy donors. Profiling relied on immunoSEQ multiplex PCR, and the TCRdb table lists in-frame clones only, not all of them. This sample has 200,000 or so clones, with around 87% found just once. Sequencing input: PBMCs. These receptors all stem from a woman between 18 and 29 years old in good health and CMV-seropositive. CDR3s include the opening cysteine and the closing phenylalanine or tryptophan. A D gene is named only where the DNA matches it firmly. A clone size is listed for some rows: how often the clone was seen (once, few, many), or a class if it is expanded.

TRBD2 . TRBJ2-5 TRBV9 CASSVNSGKETQYF TGTGCCAGCAGCGTTAATAGCGGGAAGGAGACCCAGTACTTC
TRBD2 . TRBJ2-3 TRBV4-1 CASSQGHLSGRSTDTQYF TGCGCCAGCAGCCAAGGTCATCTCAGCGGGAGGAGCACAGATACGCAGTATTTT
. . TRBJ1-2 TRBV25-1 CASSADINYGYTF TGTGCCAGCAGTGCTGACATTAACTATGGCTACACCTTC
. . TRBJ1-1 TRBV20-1 CSAPGEAFF TGCAGTGCTCCCGGGGAAGCTTTCTTT
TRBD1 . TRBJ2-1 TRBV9 CASSVGDRRHEQFF TGTGCCAGCAGCGTAGGGGACAGGCGCCATGAGCAGTTCTTC
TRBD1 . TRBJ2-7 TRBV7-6 CASSLARGPKRDEQYF TGTGCCAGCAGCTTAGCCAGGGGGCCCAAAAGGGACGAGCAGTACTTC
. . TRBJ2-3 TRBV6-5 CASSYSGSTDTQYF TGTGCCAGCAGTTACTCGGGCAGCACAGATACGCAGTATTTT
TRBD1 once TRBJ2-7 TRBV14 CASSQEYGTGTHEQYF TGTGCCAGCAGCCAAGAATATGGGACAGGGACCCACGAGCAGTACTTC
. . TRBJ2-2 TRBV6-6 CASSHQQGWYTGELFF TGTGCCAGCAGCCACCAACAGGGATGGTACACCGGGGAGCTGTTTTTT
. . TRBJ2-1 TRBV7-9 CASSKWATGAIYNEQFF TGTGCCAGCAGCAAATGGGCGACAGGCGCTATCTACAATGAGCAGTTCTTC
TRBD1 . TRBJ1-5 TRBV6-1 CASRLRGYQPQHF TGTGCCAGCAGACTCAGGGGGTATCAGCCCCAGCATTTT
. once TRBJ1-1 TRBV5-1 CASSTLAGNTEAFF TGCGCCAGCAGCACCCTCGCAGGGAACACTGAAGCTTTCTTT
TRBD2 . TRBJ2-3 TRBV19 CASSRGSGTDTQYF TGTGCCAGTAGTCGGGGTAGCGGGACCGATACGCAGTATTTT
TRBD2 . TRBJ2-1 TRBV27 CASSPAGRSYNEQFF TGTGCCAGCAGCCCAGCGGGACGCTCCTACAATGAGCAGTTCTTC
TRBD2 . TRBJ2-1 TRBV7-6 CASSQQLGLAGDEQFF TGTGCCAGCAGTCAACAACTTGGACTAGCGGGAGATGAGCAGTTCTTC
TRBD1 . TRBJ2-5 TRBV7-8 CASSRQGSLQETQYF TGTGCCAGCAGCCGACAGGGCTCCCTACAAGAGACCCAGTACTTC
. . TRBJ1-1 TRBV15 CATSRGPGNTEAFF TGTGCCACCAGCAGAGGCCCGGGTAACACTGAAGCTTTCTTT
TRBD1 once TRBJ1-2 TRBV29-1 CSVEDTGTGGNYGYTF TGCAGCGTTGAAGATACAGGGACAGGGGGAAACTATGGCTACACCTTC
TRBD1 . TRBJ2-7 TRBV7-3 CASSFMGTGSAQYF TGTGCCAGCAGCTTCATGGGGACAGGGTCTGCGCAGTACTTC
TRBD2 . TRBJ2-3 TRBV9 CASSERGRWDEGTQYF TGTGCCAGCAGCGAGCGGGGTAGGTGGGACGAGGGTACGCAGTATTTT
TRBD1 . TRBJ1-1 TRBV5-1 CASSYTGTGEENTEAFF TGCGCCAGCAGCTATACCGGGACAGGGGAGGAGAACACTGAAGCTTTCTTT
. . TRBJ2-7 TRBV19 CASSISSDSSYEQYF TGTGCCAGTAGTATCTCCAGCGACAGCTCCTACGAGCAGTACTTC
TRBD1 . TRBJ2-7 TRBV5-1 CASSIQGADEQYF TGCGCCAGCAGCATACAGGGGGCGGACGAGCAGTACTTC
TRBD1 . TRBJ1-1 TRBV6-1 CASSGRQGARTEAFF TGTGCCAGCAGTGGTCGACAGGGGGCGCGAACTGAAGCTTTCTTT
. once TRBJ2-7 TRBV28 CASSFLQVGGGIEQYF TGTGCCAGCAGTTTTCTACAAGTGGGCGGAGGCATCGAGCAGTACTTC
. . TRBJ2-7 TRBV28 CASSSRRRTFPYEQYF TGTGCCAGCAGTTCCCGTAGGAGGACCTTTCCCTACGAGCAGTACTTC
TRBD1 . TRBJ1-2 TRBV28 CASSFRDRRGYTF TGTGCCAGCAGTTTTAGGGACAGGAGGGGCTACACCTTC
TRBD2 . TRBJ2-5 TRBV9 CASSGASGTQETQYF TGTGCCAGCAGCGGGGCTAGCGGGACCCAAGAGACCCAGTACTTC
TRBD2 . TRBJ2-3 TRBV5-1 CASRWTGTSGRSGDTQYF TGCGCCAGCAGATGGACCGGGACTAGCGGGAGGTCGGGGGATACGCAGTATTTT
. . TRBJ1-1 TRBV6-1 CASSERLQGMNTEAFF TGTGCCAGCAGTGAAAGGCTACAGGGCATGAACACTGAAGCTTTCTTT
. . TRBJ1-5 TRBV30 CAWSDSTERPQHF TGTGCCTGGAGTGACTCCACCGAGCGACCCCAGCATTTT
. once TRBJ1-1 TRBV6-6 CASRESYRTNTEAFF TGTGCCAGCAGGGAGTCGTATAGAACAAACACTGAAGCTTTCTTT
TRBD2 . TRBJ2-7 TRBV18 CASSSLAGVLSYEQYF TGTGCCAGCTCAAGCTTAGCGGGTGTCCTCTCCTACGAGCAGTACTTC
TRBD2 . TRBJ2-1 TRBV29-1 CSALPTSGIYNEQFF TGCAGCGCCCTTCCTACTAGCGGAATCTACAATGAGCAGTTCTTC
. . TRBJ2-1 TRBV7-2 CASSKGVGPINEQFF TGTGCCAGCAGCAAAGGGGTGGGCCCGATCAATGAGCAGTTCTTC
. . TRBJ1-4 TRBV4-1 CASSQVTGGTRGGEKLFF TGCGCCAGCAGCCAAGTAACAGGTGGCACGAGGGGAGGTGAAAAACTGTTTTTT
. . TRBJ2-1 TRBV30 CAWSVLTGRHEQFF TGTGCCTGGAGTGTACTAACAGGGCGGCACGAGCAGTTCTTC
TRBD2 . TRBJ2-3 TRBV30 CAWTWRGARTDTQYF TGTGCCTGGACTTGGCGGGGGGCGAGAACAGATACGCAGTATTTT
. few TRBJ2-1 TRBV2 CASSYRTTSNEQFF TGTGCCAGCAGTTACCGGACTACTAGCAATGAGCAGTTCTTC
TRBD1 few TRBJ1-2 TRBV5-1 CASSPGQGENYGYTF TGCGCCAGCAGCCCGGGACAGGGGGAAAACTATGGCTACACCTTC
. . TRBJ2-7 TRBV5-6 CASTYLTAEQYF TGTGCCAGCACCTATCTAACCGCCGAGCAGTACTTC
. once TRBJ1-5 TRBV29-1 CSVGGHGPNQPQHF TGCAGCGTTGGGGGGCACGGCCCCAATCAGCCCCAGCATTTT
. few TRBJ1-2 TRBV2 CASSDSVSGYGYTF TGTGCCAGCAGTGACTCAGTGAGCGGCTATGGCTACACCTTC
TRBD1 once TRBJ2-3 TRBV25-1 CASSVPRDRLTDTQYF TGTGCCAGCAGTGTCCCCCGGGACAGGCTCACAGATACGCAGTATTTT
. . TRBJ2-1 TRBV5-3 CARSLALRFIGNEQFF TGTGCCAGAAGCTTGGCTCTGCGGTTTATCGGCAATGAGCAGTTCTTC
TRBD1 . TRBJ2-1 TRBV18 CASSPIRGPYNEQFF TGTGCCAGCTCACCAATCAGGGGGCCTTACAATGAGCAGTTCTTC
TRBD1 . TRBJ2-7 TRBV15 CATRSLRGRNYEQYF TGTGCCACCCGTTCGCTTAGGGGGCGAAACTACGAGCAGTACTTC
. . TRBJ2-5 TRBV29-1 CSVTRDPGQETQYF TGCAGCGTTACCCGGGATCCGGGGCAAGAGACCCAGTACTTC
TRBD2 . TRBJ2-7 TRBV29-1 CSVEGGRIDEQYF TGCAGCGTTGAAGGCGGGAGGATCGACGAGCAGTACTTC
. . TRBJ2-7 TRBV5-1 CASSLVQGMAGVSNEQYF TGCGCCAGCAGCTTGGTCCAGGGGATGGCAGGGGTTAGCAACGAGCAGTACTTC
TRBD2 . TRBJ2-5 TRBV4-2 CASSQTGTSGRGETQYF TGTGCCAGCAGCCAGACGGGGACTAGCGGGAGGGGAGAGACCCAGTACTTC
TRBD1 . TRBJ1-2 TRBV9 CASSFDRGSTGYTF TGTGCCAGCAGCTTTGACAGGGGATCTACGGGCTACACCTTC
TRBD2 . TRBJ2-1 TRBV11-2 CASSLGGGLSNEQFF TGTGCCAGCAGCTTAGGGGGGGGACTTTCCAATGAGCAGTTCTTC
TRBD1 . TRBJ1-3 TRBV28 CASRETGSGNTIYF TGTGCCAGCAGAGAGACAGGGTCCGGAAACACCATATATTTT